This T cell receptor (beta chain) was retrieved from a study of control samples from healthy donors and cancer patients. This CDR3 spans 13 amino acids. The germline V gene encodes CDR1 MNHEY and CDR2 SMNVEV (reference sequence). The germline V and J ends were trimmed by 3 bases and 5 bases, with 11 bases remaining between them. Measured with immunoSEQ multiplex PCR; TCRdb has only the in-frame clones, and not every one. The data hold around 140,000 clones, with roughly 86% observed a single time. V usage is TRBV27 and J usage is TRBJ2-7; tentative D call: TRBD1 (6 bases). The receptor comes from a man aged 50-59 years with head and neck cancer. The sequencing sample was made of PBMCs. The CDR3 reads CASSLAGVNEQYF. The CDR3 DNA reads as TGTGCCAGCAGTTTGGCAGGGGTTAACGAGCAGTACTTC.